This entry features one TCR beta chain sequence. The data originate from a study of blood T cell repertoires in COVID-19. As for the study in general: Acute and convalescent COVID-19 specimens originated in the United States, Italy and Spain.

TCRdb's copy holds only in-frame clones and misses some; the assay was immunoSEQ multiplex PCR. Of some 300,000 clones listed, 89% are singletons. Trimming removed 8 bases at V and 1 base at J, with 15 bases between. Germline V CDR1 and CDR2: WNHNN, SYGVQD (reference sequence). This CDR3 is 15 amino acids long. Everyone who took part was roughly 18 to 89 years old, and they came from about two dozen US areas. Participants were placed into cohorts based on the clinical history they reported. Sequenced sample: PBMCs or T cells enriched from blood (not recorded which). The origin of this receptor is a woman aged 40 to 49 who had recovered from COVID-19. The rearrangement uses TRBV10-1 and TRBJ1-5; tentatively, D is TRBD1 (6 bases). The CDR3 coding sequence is TGCGCCAGCCCGATGCGGCAGGGGAGCAATCAGCCCCAGCATTTT. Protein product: CASPMRQGSNQPQHF.